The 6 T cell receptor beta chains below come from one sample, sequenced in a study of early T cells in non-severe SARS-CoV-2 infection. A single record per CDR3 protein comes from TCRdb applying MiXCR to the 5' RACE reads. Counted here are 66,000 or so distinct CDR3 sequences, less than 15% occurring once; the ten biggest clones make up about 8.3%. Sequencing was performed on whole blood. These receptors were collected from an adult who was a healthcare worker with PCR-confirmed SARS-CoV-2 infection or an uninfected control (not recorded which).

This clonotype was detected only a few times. The CDR3 loop is CASSATGGPYEQYF. The CDR3 DNA reads TGTGCCAGCAGCGCCACAGGGGGGCCCTACGAGCAGTACTTC. This chain uses TRBV6-1 with TRBJ2-7, with 8 nucleotides matching TRBD1. Unmatched junction bases numbered 6, after V lost 6 bases and J lost 2 bases. The germline gives CDR1 MNHNS, CDR2 SASEGT. CDR3 length: 14 amino acids.

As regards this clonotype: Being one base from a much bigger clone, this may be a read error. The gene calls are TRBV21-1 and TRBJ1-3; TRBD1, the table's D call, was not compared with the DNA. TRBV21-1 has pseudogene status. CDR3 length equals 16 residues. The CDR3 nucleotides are TGTGCCAGCAGCTTTGGGACGTACCGCTCTGGAGACACCATATATTTT. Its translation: CASSFGTYRSGDTIYF.

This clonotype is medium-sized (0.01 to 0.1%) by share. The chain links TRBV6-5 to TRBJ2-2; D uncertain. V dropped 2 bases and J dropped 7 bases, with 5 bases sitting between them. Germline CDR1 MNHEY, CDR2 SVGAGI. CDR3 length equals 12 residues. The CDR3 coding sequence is TGTGCCAGCAGTTACGTTGGCGGGGAGCTGTTTTTT. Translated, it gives CASSYVGGELFF.

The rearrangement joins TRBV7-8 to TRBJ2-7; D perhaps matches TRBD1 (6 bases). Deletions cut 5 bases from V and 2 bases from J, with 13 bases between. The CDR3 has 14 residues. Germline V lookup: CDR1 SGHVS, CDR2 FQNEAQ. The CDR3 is CASSLQGIAYEQYF. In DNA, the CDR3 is TGTGCCAGCAGCCTACAGGGTATAGCCTACGAGCAGTACTTC.

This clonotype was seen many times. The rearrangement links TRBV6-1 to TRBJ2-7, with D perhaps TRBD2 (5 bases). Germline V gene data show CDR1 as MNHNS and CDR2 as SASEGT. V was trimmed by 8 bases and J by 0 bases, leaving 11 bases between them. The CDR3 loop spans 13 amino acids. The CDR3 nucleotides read TGTGCCAGCCGTGGCGGGTCCTCCTACGAGCAGTACTTC. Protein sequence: CASRGGSSYEQYF.

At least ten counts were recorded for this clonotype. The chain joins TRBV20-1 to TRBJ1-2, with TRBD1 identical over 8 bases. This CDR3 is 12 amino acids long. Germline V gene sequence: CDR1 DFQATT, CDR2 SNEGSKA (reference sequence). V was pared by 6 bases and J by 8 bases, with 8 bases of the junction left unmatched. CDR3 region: CSARTGMMGYTF. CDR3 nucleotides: TGCAGTGCAAGGACAGGGATGATGGGCTACACCTTC.